This T cell receptor beta chain appears in the sequencing data of a study of identical twins listed by TCRdb under 2016. The study in broad terms: To test whether fetal clonotypes persist, the study used deep sequencing on TCR alpha and beta repertoires from monozygotic twins, unrelated adults of various ages, and cord blood. To rule out contamination, the twin experiments were replicated at different times with different library preparation protocols. What the study reported, not specific to this receptor: Because the same donors could not be followed over many years, the conclusions relied on cross-sectional statistical analysis. Zero-insertion analyses could be partly confounded by invariant T cells such as MAIT and iNKT, though diverse VJ usage argued against such confounding for most clonotypes. Fewer insertions were carried by abundant cord blood beta clonotypes; a weaker similar trend was observed in young adult naive repertoires, while no such trend was observed in memory repertoires. The excess sharing between twins in beta out-of-frame sequences was weaker because fewer shared sequences reduced the signal-to-noise ratio. In monozygotic twins, out-of-frame TCR alpha sharing was systematically underestimated by recombination models, although the models agreed with sharing between unrelated individuals. Compared with coincidental sharing between unrelated individuals, out-of-frame TCR alpha sequences shared between twins had an excess of sequences with low generation probability.

This clonotype has only a few counts. Which antigen it targets is not known. No base qualities exist here, and no much larger clone lies one base off it. CDR1 MDHEN and CDR2 SYDVKM are derived from the germline V gene. V gives up 1 base and J gives up 4 bases, and the segment between their germline ends measures 10 bases. There are 14 amino acids in the CDR3, from cysteine to phenylalanine inclusive. The only DNA kept is the CDR3, 42 bases in frame from the first base. Library preparation employed 5' RACE. The data were produced on an Illumina HiSeq 2000. A universal primer binding site was added through template switching, and the final cDNA carried a unique molecular identifier so that TCR cDNA molecules could be counted accurately. First-strand cDNA for TCR alpha and beta chains was synthesized from specific primers in the conserved constant-segment region. To control for contamination, each cDNA library was double barcoded with a SMART-Mk sample barcode plus Illumina barcodes. TruSeq adapter sequences, together with Illumina sample barcodes, were added in two successive PCR steps. The TCR alpha and beta cDNA libraries were sequenced on the Illumina HiSeq platform using custom primers. In the paper's pipeline: Raw reads were processed with MiGEC to extract unique molecular identifiers, and MiXCR was used to determine CDR3 positions. For each individual, recombination models were inferred using an EM algorithm with the repgenHMM and IGoR tools. The tcR package in R was used for shared clonotype analysis, with sharing normalized by the product of cloneset sizes. To study raw recombination free of thymic and clonal selection effects, out-of-frame nonproductive sequences were analyzed. The public reads were reprocessed in TCRdb via fastp at Q25 and MiXCR, keeping in-frame beta chains. Rows merge per CDR3 protein into single entries with the most common DNA and genes. The V and J calls and clone size come from TCRdb's table, not from the authors' own analysis. This sample comprises 1,800,000 or so distinct CDR3 sequences, under 35% of them detected only once. The ten most abundant clones make up less than 0.35% of the sample.

Every donor was a healthy Caucasian. The receptor was isolated from a newborn girl in good health. Sequencing was done on a sample of cord blood. The chain was built from TRBV28 and TRBJ1-1; 5 matching bases give a weak D call of TRBD1. The CDR3 here reads CASSLFGAGTEAFF. The bases read TGTGCCAGCAGTTTATTCGGGGCGGGCACTGAAGCTTTCTTT.